The source of this TCR beta chain is a study of molecular identifiers for immune sequencing clone quantification. Study findings and constraints: Molecules of identical TCR sharing a barcode could underestimate highly expanded clone sizes.

TCRdb re-analysed the PCR reads in MiXCR, keeping a single row per CDR3 protein. The sample records about 6,100 distinct CDR3 sequences, 16% being singletons. This clonotype is medium-sized (0.01 to 0.1%). What it recognizes is unknown. Losses at the gene ends were 3 bases for V and 3 bases for J; bases not matched to a gene: 1. The CDR3 runs to 13 residues. From germline, CDR1 is LGHNA and CDR2 YNFKEQ. Sequencing was performed on naive CD8+ T cells from blood, with Jurkat cell RNA spiked in. The subset is: FACS-sorted CD8+CD4-CCR7+CD45RA+ naive T cells. The chain carries TRBV4-2 and TRBJ2-7; TRBD1 agrees at 8 bases. The clonotype comes from a human donor in good health. Some libraries in this study had Jurkat cell RNA spiked in. The DNA of the CDR3 is TGTGCCAGCAGCCACGGACAGGGCTACGAGCAGTACTTC. As protein: CASSHGQGYEQYF.